This TCR beta chain originates from a study of T cell responses to AZD1222 COVID-19 vaccine. Trimming stripped 3 bases from V and 1 base from J, with 12 bases between. The germline V gene has CDR1 MNHEY and CDR2 SMNVEV (reference sequence). This CDR3 has 15 residues. For this clone: As yet, its antigen is unknown.

The study's findings and limits: It was only 6 or 7 AZD1222 recipients who were seropositive at baseline.

Assay used: immunoSEQ multiplex PCR; TCRdb lists only in-frame clones, some missing. The repertoire consists of about 140,000 clones, with 92% occurring once and the leading ten covering 5%. The rearrangement links TRBV27 to TRBJ1-1; no clear D gene. The receptor comes from an adult in good health. Sequenced here: peripheral blood, sampled on day 0 of AZD1222 vaccination. As DNA, the CDR3 is TGTGCCAGCAGTTTGTATCCGATTACGAACACTGAAGCTTTCTTT. As protein: CASSLYPITNTEAFF.